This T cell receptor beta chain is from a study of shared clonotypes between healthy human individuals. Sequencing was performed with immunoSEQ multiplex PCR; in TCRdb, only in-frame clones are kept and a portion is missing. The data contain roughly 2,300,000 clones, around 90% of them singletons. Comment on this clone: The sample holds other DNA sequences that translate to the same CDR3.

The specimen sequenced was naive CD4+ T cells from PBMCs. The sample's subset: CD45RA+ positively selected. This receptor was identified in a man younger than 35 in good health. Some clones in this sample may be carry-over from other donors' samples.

The CDR3 bases are TGTGCCAGCAGCTTAGGCAGGGGGGAGACCCAGTACTTC. Its translation is CASSLGRGETQYF. The chain joins TRBV7-3 to TRBJ2-5; TRBD1 agrees at 7 bases. The germline V gene encodes CDR1 SGHTA and CDR2 FQGTGA. The CDR3 is 13 residues long. V was clipped by 2 bases and J by 5 bases; unmatched bases: 2.